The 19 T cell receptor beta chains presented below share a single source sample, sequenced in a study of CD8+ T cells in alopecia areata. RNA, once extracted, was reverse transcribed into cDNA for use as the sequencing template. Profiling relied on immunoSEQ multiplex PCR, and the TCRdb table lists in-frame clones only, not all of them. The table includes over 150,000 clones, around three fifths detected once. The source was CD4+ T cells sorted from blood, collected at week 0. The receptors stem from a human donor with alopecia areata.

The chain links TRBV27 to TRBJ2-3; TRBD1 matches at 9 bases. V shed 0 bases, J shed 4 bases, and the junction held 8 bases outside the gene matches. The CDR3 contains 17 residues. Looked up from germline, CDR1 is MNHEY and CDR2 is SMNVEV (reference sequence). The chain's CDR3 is CASSLSIGGTGPDTQYF. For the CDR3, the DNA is TGTGCCAGCAGTTTATCGATAGGTGGGACAGGGCCAGATACGCAGTATTTT.

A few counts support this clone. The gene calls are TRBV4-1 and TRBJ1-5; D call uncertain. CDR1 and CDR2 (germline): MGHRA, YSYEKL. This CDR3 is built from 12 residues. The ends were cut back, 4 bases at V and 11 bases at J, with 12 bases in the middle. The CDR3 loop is CASSREGGAQHF. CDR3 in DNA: TGCGCCAGCAGCCGGGAGGGTGGAGCCCAGCATTTT.

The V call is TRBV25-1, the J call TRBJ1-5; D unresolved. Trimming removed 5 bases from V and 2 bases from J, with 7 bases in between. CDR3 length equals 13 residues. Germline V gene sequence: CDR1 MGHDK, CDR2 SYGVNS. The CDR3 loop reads CASSRVGNQPQHF. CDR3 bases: TGTGCCAGCAGTCGGGTTGGCAATCAGCCCCAGCATTTT.

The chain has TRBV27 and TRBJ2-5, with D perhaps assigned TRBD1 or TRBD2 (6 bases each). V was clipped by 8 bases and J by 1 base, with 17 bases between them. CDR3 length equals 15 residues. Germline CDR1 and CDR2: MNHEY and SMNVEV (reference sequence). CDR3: CASGEVGQIQETQYF. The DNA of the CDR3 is TGTGCCAGCGGGGAGGTGGGACAAATCCAAGAGACCCAGTACTTC.

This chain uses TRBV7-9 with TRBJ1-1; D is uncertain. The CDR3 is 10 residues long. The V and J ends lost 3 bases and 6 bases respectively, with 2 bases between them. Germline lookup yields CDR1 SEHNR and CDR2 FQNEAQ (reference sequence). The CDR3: CASSFAEAFF. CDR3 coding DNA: TGTGCCAGCAGCTTCGCTGAAGCTTTCTTT.

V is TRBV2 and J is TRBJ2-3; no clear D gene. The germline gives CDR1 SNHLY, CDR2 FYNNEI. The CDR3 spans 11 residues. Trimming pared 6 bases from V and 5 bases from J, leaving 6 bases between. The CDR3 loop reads CASRKGDTQYF. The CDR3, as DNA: TGTGCCAGCAGGAAGGGAGATACGCAGTATTTT.

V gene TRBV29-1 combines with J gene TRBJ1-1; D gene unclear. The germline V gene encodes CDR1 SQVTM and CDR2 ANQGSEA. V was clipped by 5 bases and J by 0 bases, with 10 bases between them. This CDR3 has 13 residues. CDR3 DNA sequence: TGCAGCGTTTCGGTAACTGTGAACACTGAAGCTTTCTTT. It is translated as CSVSVTVNTEAFF. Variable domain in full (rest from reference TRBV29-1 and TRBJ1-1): SAVISQKPSRDICQRGTSLTIQCQVDSQVTMMFWYRQQPGQSLTLIATANQGSEATYESGFVIDKFPISRPNLTFSTLTVSNMSPEDSSIYLCSVSVTVNTEAFFGQGTRLTVV.

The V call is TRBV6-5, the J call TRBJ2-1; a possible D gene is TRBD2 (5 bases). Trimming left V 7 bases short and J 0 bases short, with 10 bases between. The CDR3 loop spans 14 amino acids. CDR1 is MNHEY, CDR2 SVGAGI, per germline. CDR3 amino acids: CASTVAGSYNEQFF. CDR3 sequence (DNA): TGTGCCAGCACTGTCGCGGGCTCCTACAATGAGCAGTTCTTC.

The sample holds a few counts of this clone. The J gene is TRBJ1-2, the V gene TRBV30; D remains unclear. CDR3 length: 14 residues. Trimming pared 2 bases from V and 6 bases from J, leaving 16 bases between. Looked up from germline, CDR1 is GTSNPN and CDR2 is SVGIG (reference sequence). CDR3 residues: CAWSRDSRGHGYTF. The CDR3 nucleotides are TGTGCCTGGAGTCGTGACTCCCGTGGTCATGGCTACACCTTC. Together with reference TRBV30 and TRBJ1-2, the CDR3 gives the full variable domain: SQTIHQWPATLVQPVGSPLSLECTVEGTSNPNLYWYRQAAGRGLQLLFYSVGIGQISSEVPQNLSASRPQDRQFILSSKKLLLSDSGFYLCAWSRDSRGHGYTFGSGTRLTVV.

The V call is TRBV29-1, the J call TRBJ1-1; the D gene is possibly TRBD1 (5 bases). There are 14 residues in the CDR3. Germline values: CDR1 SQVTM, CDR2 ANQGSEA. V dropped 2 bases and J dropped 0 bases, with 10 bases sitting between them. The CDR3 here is CSVERQTLNTEAFF. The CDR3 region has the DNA TGCAGCGTTGAAAGACAGACTTTGAACACTGAAGCTTTCTTT.

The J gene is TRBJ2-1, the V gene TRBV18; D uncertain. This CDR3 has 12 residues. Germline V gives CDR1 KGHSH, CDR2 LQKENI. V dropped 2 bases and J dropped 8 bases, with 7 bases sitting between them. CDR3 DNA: TGTGCCAGCTCACCAGTCCGCGATGAGCAGTTCTTC. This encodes CASSPVRDEQFF. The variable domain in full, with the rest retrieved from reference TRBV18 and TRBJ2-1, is NAGVMQNPRHLVRRRGQEARLRCSPMKGHSHVYWYRQLPEEGLKFMVYLQKENIIDESGMPKERFSAEFPKEGPSILRIQQVVRGDSAAYFCASSPVRDEQFFGPGTRLTVL.

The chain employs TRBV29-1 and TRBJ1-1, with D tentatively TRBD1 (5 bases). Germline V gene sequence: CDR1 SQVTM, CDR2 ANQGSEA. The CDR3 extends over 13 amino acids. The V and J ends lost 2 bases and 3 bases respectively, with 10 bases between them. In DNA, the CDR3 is TGCAGCGTTGAAAGCAGGGTTGACACTGAAGCTTTCTTT. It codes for CSVESRVDTEAFF.

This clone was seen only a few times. This CDR3 reads CSVGRDRNSPLHF. The CDR3 coding sequence is TGCAGCGTTGGCCGGGACAGAAATTCACCCCTCCACTTT. The chain links TRBV29-1 to TRBJ1-6, with TRBD1 matching 7 bases. The trim removed 4 bases at V and 7 bases at J, leaving 4 bases unmatched. CDR3 size: 13 residues. The V gene's germline CDR1 is SQVTM and CDR2 ANQGSEA.

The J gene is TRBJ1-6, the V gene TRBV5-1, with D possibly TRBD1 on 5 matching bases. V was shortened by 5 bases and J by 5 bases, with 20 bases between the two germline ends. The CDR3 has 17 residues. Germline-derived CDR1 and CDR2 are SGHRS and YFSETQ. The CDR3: CASRWTYRTRNNSPLHF. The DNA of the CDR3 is TGCGCCAGCAGATGGACGTACAGGACACGGAATAATTCACCCCTCCACTTT.

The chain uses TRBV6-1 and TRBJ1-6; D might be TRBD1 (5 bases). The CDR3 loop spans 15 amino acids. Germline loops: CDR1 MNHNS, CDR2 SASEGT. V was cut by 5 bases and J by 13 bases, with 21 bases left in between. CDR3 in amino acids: CASSPTAGTASPLHF. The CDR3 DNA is TGTGCCAGCAGTCCTACCGCCGGGACGGCCTCTCCCCTCCACTTT.

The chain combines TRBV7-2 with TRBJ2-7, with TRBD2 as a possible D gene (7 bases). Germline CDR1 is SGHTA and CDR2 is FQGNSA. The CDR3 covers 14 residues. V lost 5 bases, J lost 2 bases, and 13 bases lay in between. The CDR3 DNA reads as TGTGCCAGCAGCCCGGAGGGGGGGGCCTACGAGCAGTACTTC. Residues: CASSPEGGAYEQYF.

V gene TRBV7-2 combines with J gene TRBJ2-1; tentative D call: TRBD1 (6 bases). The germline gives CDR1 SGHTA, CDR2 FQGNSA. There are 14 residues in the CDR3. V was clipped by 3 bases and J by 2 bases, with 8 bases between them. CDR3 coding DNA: TGTGCCAGCAGCTTCGGACAGACCTACAATGAGCAGTTCTTC. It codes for CASSFGQTYNEQFF.

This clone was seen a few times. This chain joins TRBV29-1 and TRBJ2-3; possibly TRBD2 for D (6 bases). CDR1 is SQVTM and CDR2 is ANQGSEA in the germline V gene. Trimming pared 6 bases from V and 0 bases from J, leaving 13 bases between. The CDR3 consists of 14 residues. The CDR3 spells CSVRLVPSTDTQYF. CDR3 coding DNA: TGCAGCGTCCGACTAGTGCCTAGCACAGATACGCAGTATTTT.

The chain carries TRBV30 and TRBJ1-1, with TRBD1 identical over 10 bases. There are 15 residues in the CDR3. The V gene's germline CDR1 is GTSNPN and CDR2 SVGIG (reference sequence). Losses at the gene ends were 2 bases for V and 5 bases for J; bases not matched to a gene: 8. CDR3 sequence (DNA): TGTGCCTGGAGTCGTGTCGGACAGGGGGAGACTGAAGCTTTCTTT. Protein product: CAWSRVGQGETEAFF.